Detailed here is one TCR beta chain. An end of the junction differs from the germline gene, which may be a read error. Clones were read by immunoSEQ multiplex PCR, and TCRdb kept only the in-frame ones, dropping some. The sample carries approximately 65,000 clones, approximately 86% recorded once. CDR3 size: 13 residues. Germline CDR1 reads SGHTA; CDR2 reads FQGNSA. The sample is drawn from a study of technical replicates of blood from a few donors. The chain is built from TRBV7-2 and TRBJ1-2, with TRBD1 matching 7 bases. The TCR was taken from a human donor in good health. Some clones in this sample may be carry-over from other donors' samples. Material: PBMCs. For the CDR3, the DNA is TGTGCCAGCAGCCTAAGGGGGACGGACAGGCAAATCTTC. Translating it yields CASSLRGTDRQIF.